Sequencing of this T cell receptor (beta chain) was carried out in a study of radiotherapy plus CTLA-4 blockade in lung cancer. Study summary: For 18% of patients, objective responses occurred, and roughly 31% had disease control.

The CDR3 spans 15 residues. The V and J ends lost 5 bases and 3 bases, in that order; junction bases with no gene match: 10. Germline V lookup: CDR1 SGHAT, CDR2 FQNNGV. Assay used: immunoSEQ multiplex PCR; TCRdb lists only in-frame clones, some missing. Of about 49,000 clones listed, roughly 85% are singletons. As regards this clone: As yet, its antigen is unknown.

Study-wide results and caveats: The study found tumor-derived TCR clones expanded in blood after radiotherapy plus ipilimumab.

The sequence came from a human donor with non-small cell lung cancer whose response to radiotherapy plus ipilimumab could not be evaluated. This specimen consisted of peripheral blood, obtained from a patient treated with radiotherapy plus ipilimumab. The V call is TRBV11-2, the J call TRBJ2-7, with TRBD1 matching 7 bases. CDR3 protein: CASSRVTGYNYEQYF. Here the CDR3 DNA reads TGTGCCAGCAGCCGGGTGACAGGGTACAACTACGAGCAGTACTTC.